These 9 T cell receptor beta chains came from one sample sequenced in a study of a mutant IDH1 vaccine in newly diagnosed glioma. No antigen has been identified for these receptors. Assay used: immunoSEQ multiplex PCR; TCRdb lists only in-frame clones, some missing. The data show about 69,000 clones, around 90% seen once. Specified time point: week 35, safety follow-up. The study gave 300 ug of mutant IDH1 20-mer peptide per vaccine dose, with topical imiquimod. The sample in question was PBMCs, obtained from a glioma patient whose treatment included an IDH1 peptide vaccine. Receptor source: a young man with glioma.

The V and J genes are TRBV5-1 and TRBJ2-1, with TRBD2 identical over 11 bases. Per germline, CDR1 SGHRS and CDR2 YFSETQ. V lost 3 bases and J lost 2; bases outside the gene matches: 7. CDR3 length: 17 amino acids. This chain's CDR3 is CASSWIAGGPPYNEQFF. The CDR3 bases are TGCGCCAGCAGCTGGATAGCGGGAGGGCCCCCCTACAATGAGCAGTTCTTC.

This clone was seen a handful of times. The V and J genes are TRBV11-2 and TRBJ1-2; no clear D. This CDR3 is 13 amino acids long. V lost 2 bases to trimming and J lost 6 bases, with 10 bases between them. Per germline, CDR1 SGHAT and CDR2 FQNNGV. CDR3: CASSLSLLDGYTF. The CDR3 DNA reads as TGTGCCAGCAGCTTAAGCTTGTTGGATGGCTACACCTTC.

The chain couples TRBV5-5 to TRBJ1-6; D is undetermined. The length of the CDR3 is 17 residues. The V gene lost 1 base and the J gene lost 1 base, with 12 bases spanning the gap. Germline V gene sequence: CDR1 SGHKS, CDR2 YYEKEE (reference sequence). This chain's CDR3 is CASSLSRRRSYNSPLHF. The DNA for the CDR3 is TGTGCCAGCAGCTTGAGCCGGCGGAGGTCCTATAATTCACCCCTCCACTTT.

The J gene is TRBJ2-3, the V gene TRBV15; D unclear. CDR1 LNHNV and CDR2 YYDKDF come from the germline V gene (reference sequence). The CDR3 runs 13 residues. Trimming cost V 0 bases and J 4 bases, with 5 bases left between them. In DNA form, the CDR3 reads TGTGCCACCAGCAGAGATCAAGCAGATACGCAGTATTTT. Its protein product is CATSRDQADTQYF.

The CDR3 loop is CSTERGQGGDNEQFF. The CDR3 DNA follows: TGCAGCACCGAGAGGGGGCAGGGGGGAGACAATGAGCAGTTCTTC. The genes are TRBV29-1 and TRBJ2-1; perhaps TRBD1 as D (7 bases). The germline V gene encodes CDR1 SQVTM and CDR2 ANQGSEA. The length of the CDR3 is 15 residues. Trimming took off 8 bases at V and 5 bases at J, with 22 bases between the two ends.

This rearrangement joins TRBV7-3 to TRBJ2-1; 8 bases align to TRBD2. CDR3 length: 15 residues. V gave up 1 base and J gave up 7 bases; unmatched junction bases: 6. The V gene's germline CDR1 is SGHTA and CDR2 FQGTGA. CDR3 in amino acids: CASSLNGRAWNEQFF. Here the CDR3 DNA reads TGTGCCAGCAGCTTAAACGGGAGGGCCTGGAATGAGCAGTTCTTC. The whole variable domain, remainder taken from reference TRBV7-3 and TRBJ2-1, is GAGVSQTPSNKVTEKGKYVELRCDPISGHTALYWYRQSLGQGPEFLIYFQGTGAADDSGLPNDRFFAVRPEGSVSTLKIQRTERGDSAVYLCASSLNGRAWNEQFFGPGTRLTVL.

The V call is TRBV7-2, the J call TRBJ2-5; a possible D gene is TRBD2 (7 bases). Per germline, CDR1 SGHTA and CDR2 FQGNSA. V lost 2 bases, J lost 5 bases, and 21 bases lay in between. The CDR3 sequence is 17 residues long. The DNA for the CDR3 is TGTGCCAGCAGCTTAAGTTTGGGAGGGGGGCCACTGGAGACCCAGTACTTC. Its protein product is CASSLSLGGGPLETQYF.

The genes are TRBV4-1 and TRBJ1-2, with D hard to call. V lost 1 base and J lost 1, with 10 bases in between. Per germline, CDR1 MGHRA and CDR2 YSYEKL. The CDR3 extends over 15 amino acids. The CDR3 DNA sequence: TGCGCCAGCAGCCAAGGGGCACAGAATAACTATGGCTACACCTTC. Amino acid sequence: CASSQGAQNNYGYTF.

This clone was observed once. The junction does not match germline at one end; this may be a read error. V usage is TRBV5-1 and J usage is TRBJ2-3, with TRBD2 matching 7 bases. The CDR3 spans 18 residues. CDR1 is SGHRS, CDR2 YFSETQ, per germline. Here the CDR3 DNA reads TGCGCTAGCAGCTTGAGCCCCGGCGGGGAGGGCTCTGCAGATACGCAGTATTTT. Residues: CASSLSPGGEGSADTQYF.